These 17 T cell receptor beta chains were sequenced from one sample in a study of T cells after yellow fever vaccination. TCRdb fed the 5' RACE reads into MiXCR, producing one record per CDR3 protein. Of 300,000 to 450,000 distinct CDR3 sequences detected, roughly 8.3% appear once; the ten largest clones hold under 20%. The sequencing used PBMCs, collected about 41 days after the first yellow fever vaccination. The source of these receptors is a man younger than 35 who received the YFV17D yellow fever vaccine.

V usage is TRBV12-3 or TRBV12-4 and J usage is TRBJ1-1; a weak D match, TRBD1 (5 bases). Trimming cost V 6 bases and J 0 bases, with 8 bases left between them. This CDR3 comprises 13 residues. The CDR3: CASRDSMNTEAFF. CDR3 in DNA: TGTGCCAGCAGAGACAGCATGAACACTGAAGCTTTCTTT.

The chain has TRBV20-1 and TRBJ2-7; D tentatively fits TRBD1 or TRBD2 (5 bases each). The CDR3 covers 14 residues. Germline loops: CDR1 DFQATT, CDR2 SNEGSKA (reference sequence). Trimming removed 1 base at V and 2 bases at J, with 12 bases between. Here the CDR3 reads CSARAPRGPYEQYF. CDR3 nucleotides: TGCAGTGCTAGAGCCCCCCGGGGCCCCTACGAGCAGTACTTC.

CDR3 sequence (DNA): TGCGCCAGCAGCTGGGGGGACAGGCCGAACACCGGGGAGCTGTTTTTT. This translates into CASSWGDRPNTGELFF. V and J are TRBV5-1 and TRBJ2-2; TRBD1 aligns across 8 bases. Germline V gene data show CDR1 as SGHRS and CDR2 as YFSETQ. The CDR3 is made up of 16 amino acids. V gave up 3 bases and J gave up 0 bases; unmatched junction bases: 4.

This clonotype occurred many times. The chain combines TRBV15 with TRBJ2-5, with D perhaps matching TRBD2 (7 bases). The germline CDR1 and CDR2 sequences are LNHNV and YYDKDF (reference sequence). There are 15 residues in the CDR3. Trimming cost V 0 bases and J 8 bases, with 16 bases left between them. This CDR3 is CATSRDWGGGETQYF. The DNA of the CDR3 is TGTGCCACCAGCAGAGATTGGGGGGGCGGGGAAACCCAGTACTTC.

This clonotype turned up a few times. The chain combines TRBV11-2 with TRBJ2-2; 7 bases map to TRBD2. CDR1 and CDR2 from the germline V gene are SGHAT and FQNNGV. The CDR3 runs to 19 residues. The ends lost 3 bases at V and 8 bases at J; junction bases unmatched: 21. The CDR3: CASSFPVPLRDYYTGELFF. DNA for the CDR3: TGTGCCAGCAGCTTCCCTGTCCCTCTTCGGGACTATTATACGGGGGAGCTGTTTTTT. Complete variable domain (other parts from reference TRBV11-2 and TRBJ2-2): EAGVAQSPRYKIIEKRQSVAFWCNPISGHATLYWYQQILGQGPKLLIQFQNNGVVDDSQLPKDRFSAERLKGVDSTLKIQPAKLEDSAVYLCASSFPVPLRDYYTGELFFGEGSRLTVL.

The sample holds a few counts of this clonotype. The genes are TRBV7-8 and TRBJ1-5; 10 bases are a match to TRBD1. Trimming took 8 bases from V and 7 from J; bases not matched to a gene: 8. The CDR3 consists of 14 residues. Germline V gene sequence: CDR1 SGHVS, CDR2 FQNEAQ. The CDR3 coding sequence is TGTGCCAGCTGCCTCTGGGACAGGGGCCAGCCCCAGCATTTT. Translation: CASCLWDRGQPQHF.

The chain carries TRBV19 and TRBJ2-5; tentatively, D is TRBD1 (5 bases). The ends were cut back, 3 bases at V and 2 bases at J, with 13 bases in the middle. Germline assignment: CDR1 LNHDA and CDR2 SQIVND (reference sequence). This CDR3 contains 15 residues. The CDR3 reads CASSIGALTQETQYF. In DNA form, the CDR3 reads TGTGCCAGTAGTATTGGGGCGCTTACTCAAGAGACCCAGTACTTC. Full variable domain (outside the CDR3, taken from reference TRBV19 and TRBJ2-5): DGGITQSPKYLFRKEGQNVTLSCEQNLNHDAMYWYRQDPGQGLRLIYYSQIVNDFQKGDIAEGYSVSREKKESFPLTVTSAQKNPTAFYLCASSIGALTQETQYFGPGTRLLVL.

This chain connects TRBV20-1 to TRBJ2-1; 7 bases line up with TRBD2. CDR1 and CDR2 from the germline V gene are DFQATT and SNEGSKA (reference sequence). V shed 6 bases, J shed 0 bases, and the junction held 8 bases outside the gene matches. CDR3 length: 15 amino acids. Written as DNA, the CDR3 is TGCAGTGCGATCACCGAGCGGGGCTCCTACAATGAGCAGTTCTTC. Protein: CSAITERGSYNEQFF.

This clonotype was observed a handful of times. V and J are TRBV12-3 or TRBV12-4 and TRBJ1-1; no clear D gene. Deletions cut 5 bases from V and 1 base from J, with 14 bases between. This CDR3 spans 15 amino acids. The CDR3 spells CASSPWVRGNTEAFF. DNA of the CDR3: TGTGCCAGCAGTCCCTGGGTCCGGGGGAACACTGAAGCTTTCTTT.

V is TRBV5-1 and J is TRBJ1-1; 7 nucleotides align to TRBD1. The germline CDR1 and CDR2 sequences are SGHRS and YFSETQ. The V and J ends lost 3 bases and 2 bases, in that order; junction bases with no gene match: 10. CDR3 length: 16 residues. This chain's CDR3 is CASSSKRQGYNTEAFF. In DNA, the CDR3 is TGCGCCAGCAGCTCAAAACGACAGGGTTATAACACTGAAGCTTTCTTT.

J is TRBJ2-7 and V is TRBV7-9, with D unresolved. Germline V lookup: CDR1 SEHNR, CDR2 FQNEAQ (reference sequence). Trimming cost V 5 bases and J 4 bases, with 9 bases left between them. This CDR3 spans 12 amino acids. The CDR3 region is CASSADTYEQYF. For the CDR3, the DNA is TGTGCCAGCAGCGCCGACACTTACGAGCAGTACTTC.

The chain has TRBV20-1 and TRBJ2-1, with D hard to call. The CDR3 has 13 residues. Germline-derived CDR1 and CDR2 are DFQATT and SNEGSKA (reference sequence). The germline V and J ends were trimmed by 7 bases and 5 bases, with 15 bases remaining between them. The CDR3 DNA is TGCAGTGTAGTGCTTCAAAACGACAATGAGCAGTTCTTC. It translates to CSVVLQNDNEQFF.

This clonotype showed up many times. The chain combines TRBV5-1 with TRBJ1-4; possible D gene TRBD1, 6 bases. Per the germline V gene, CDR1 is SGHRS and CDR2 is YFSETQ. This CDR3 region has 14 residues. Trimming cost V 4 bases and J 8 bases, with 15 bases left between them. For the CDR3, the DNA is TGCGCCAGCAGCCTTCAGGGGACTCGGGAAAAACTGTTTTTT. This codes for CASSLQGTREKLFF.

This clonotype was recorded a few times. The V call is TRBV2, the J call TRBJ1-5, with a possible D match to TRBD1 (5 bases). The CDR3 is 14 amino acids. Germline V gene sequence: CDR1 SNHLY, CDR2 FYNNEI. Trimming removed 5 bases from V and 6 bases from J, with 14 bases in between. The CDR3 bases are TGTGCCAGCAGTCCGGGGGTTCGGGTTCAGCCCCAGCATTTT. It specifies CASSPGVRVQPQHF.

This clonotype has a handful of counts. This sequence joins TRBV7-6 and TRBJ2-3; perhaps TRBD1 as D (5 bases). Trimming left V 0 bases short and J 5 bases short, with 12 bases between. Germline CDR1 SGHVS, CDR2 FNYEAQ. The CDR3 has 15 residues. In DNA form, the CDR3 reads TGTGCCAGCAGCTTAGCGGCTCGACAGATAGATACGCAGTATTTT. It yields the protein CASSLAARQIDTQYF.

The table lists this clonotype with a few counts. The chain carries TRBV4-2 and TRBJ2-1, with TRBD2 as a possible D gene (5 bases). V was trimmed by 2 bases and J by 7 bases, leaving 12 bases between them. Germline assignment: CDR1 LGHNA and CDR2 YNFKEQ. The CDR3 has 14 amino acids. Here the CDR3 reads CASSQWSGMNEQFF. The CDR3 DNA is TGTGCCAGCAGCCAATGGTCGGGGATGAATGAGCAGTTCTTC.

This sequence joins TRBV5-1 and TRBJ2-5; either TRBD1 or TRBD2 may fit D (7 bases each). CDR3 size: 15 residues. V was cut by 3 bases and J by 2 bases, with 14 bases left in between. The germline gives CDR1 SGHRS, CDR2 YFSETQ. CDR3 DNA sequence: TGCGCCAGCAGCTGGGGGGGGACAGATCAAGAGACCCAGTACTTC. Protein sequence: CASSWGGTDQETQYF.